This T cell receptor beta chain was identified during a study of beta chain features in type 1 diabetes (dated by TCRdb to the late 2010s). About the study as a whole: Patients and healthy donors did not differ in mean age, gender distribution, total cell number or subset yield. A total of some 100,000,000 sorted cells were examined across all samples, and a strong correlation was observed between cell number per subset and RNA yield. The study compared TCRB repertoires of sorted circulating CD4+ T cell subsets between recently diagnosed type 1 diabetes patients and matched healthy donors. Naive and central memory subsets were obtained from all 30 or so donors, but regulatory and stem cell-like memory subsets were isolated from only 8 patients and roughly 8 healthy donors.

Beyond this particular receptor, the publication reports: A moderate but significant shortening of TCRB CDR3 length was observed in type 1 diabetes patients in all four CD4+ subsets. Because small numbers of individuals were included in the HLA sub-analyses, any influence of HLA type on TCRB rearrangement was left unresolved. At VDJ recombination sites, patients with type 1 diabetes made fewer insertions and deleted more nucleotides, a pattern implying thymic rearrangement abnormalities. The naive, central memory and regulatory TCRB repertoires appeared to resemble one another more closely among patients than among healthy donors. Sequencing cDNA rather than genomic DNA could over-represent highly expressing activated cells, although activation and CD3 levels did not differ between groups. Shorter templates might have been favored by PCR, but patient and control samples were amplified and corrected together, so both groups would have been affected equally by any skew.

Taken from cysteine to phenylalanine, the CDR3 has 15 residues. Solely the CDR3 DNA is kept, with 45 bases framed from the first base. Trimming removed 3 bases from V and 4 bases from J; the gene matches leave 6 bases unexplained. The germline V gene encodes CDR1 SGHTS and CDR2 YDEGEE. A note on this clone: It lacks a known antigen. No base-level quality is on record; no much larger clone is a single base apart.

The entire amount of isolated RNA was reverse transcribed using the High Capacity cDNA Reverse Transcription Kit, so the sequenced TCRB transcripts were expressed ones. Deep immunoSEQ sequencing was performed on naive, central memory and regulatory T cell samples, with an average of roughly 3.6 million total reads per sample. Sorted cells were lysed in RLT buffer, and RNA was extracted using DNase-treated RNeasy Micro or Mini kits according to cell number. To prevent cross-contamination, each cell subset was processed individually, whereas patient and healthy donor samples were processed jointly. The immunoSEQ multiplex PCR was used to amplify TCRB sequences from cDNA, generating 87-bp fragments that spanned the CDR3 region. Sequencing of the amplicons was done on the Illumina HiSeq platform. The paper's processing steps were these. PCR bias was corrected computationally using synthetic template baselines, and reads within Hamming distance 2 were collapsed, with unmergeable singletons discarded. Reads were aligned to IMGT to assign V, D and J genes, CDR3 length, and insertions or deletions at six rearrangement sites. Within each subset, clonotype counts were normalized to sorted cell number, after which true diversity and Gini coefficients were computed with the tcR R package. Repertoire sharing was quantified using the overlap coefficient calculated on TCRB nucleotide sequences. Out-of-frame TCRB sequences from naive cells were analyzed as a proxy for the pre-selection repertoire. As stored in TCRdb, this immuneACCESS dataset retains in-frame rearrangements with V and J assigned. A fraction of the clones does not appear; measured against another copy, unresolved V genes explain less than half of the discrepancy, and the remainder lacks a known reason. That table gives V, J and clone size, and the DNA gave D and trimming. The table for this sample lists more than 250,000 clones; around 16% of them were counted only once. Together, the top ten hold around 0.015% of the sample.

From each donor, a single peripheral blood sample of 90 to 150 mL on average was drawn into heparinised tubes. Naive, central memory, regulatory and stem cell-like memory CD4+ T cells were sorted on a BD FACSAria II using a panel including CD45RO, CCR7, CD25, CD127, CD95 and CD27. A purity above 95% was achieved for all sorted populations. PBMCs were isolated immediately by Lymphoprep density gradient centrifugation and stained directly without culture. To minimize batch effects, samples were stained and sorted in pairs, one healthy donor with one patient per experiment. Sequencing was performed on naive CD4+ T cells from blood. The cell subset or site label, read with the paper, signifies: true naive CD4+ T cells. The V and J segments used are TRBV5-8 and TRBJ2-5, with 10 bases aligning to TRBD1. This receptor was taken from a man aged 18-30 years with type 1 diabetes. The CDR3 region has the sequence CASSSGTGDPETQYF. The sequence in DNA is TGTGCCAGCAGCTCCGGGACAGGGGACCCAGAGACCCAGTACTTC.